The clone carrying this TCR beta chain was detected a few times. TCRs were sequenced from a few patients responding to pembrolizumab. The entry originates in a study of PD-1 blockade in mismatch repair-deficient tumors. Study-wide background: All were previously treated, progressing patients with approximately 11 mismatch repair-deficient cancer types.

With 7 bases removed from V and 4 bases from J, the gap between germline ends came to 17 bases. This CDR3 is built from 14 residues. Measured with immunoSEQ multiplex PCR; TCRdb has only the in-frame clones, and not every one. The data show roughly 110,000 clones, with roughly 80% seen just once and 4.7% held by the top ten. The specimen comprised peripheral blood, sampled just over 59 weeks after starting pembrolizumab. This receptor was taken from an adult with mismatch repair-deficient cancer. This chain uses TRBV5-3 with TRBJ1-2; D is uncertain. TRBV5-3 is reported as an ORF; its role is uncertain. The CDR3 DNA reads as TGTGCCAGAGAGTCGGAGGTTAGGCTCTATGGCTACACCTTC. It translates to CARESEVRLYGYTF.